This record concerns one T cell receptor beta chain sequence. Its matching antigen is unknown. V lost 1 base, J lost 5 bases, and 12 bases lay in between. Germline V lookup: CDR1 MDHEN, CDR2 SYDVKM. The CDR3 extends over 14 amino acids. This table comes from immunoSEQ multiplex PCR, and its TCRdb copy is limited to in-frame clones, with some not included. The sample lists approximately 60,000 clones; 80% to 90% were seen once. This entry comes from a study of T cell responses to AZD1222 COVID-19 vaccine. Broader study findings: Spike-specific TCRs gained breadth and depth after people received two AZD1222 doses. Clonal diversity may have been underestimated in mostly white British donors. Repertoires were collected only later (after the peak T cell response had occurred).

Pooling covered second doses at about 4 or about 12 weeks. The rearrangement joins TRBV28 to TRBJ2-7, with D possibly being TRBD1 (6 bases). The clonotype comes from an adult who received the AZD1222 COVID-19 vaccine. The source was peripheral blood, collected 28 days after the second AZD1222 dose. CDR3 bases: TGTGCCAGCAGTTTATCGGTCAGGGGACACGAGCAGTACTTC. Its translation: CASSLSVRGHEQYF.